A single sample is the source of the 7 T cell receptor beta chains below, sequenced in a study of OX40 agonist ivuxolimab in advanced cancers. Measured with immunoSEQ multiplex PCR; TCRdb has only the in-frame clones, and not every one. The sample has approximately 60,000 clones; about 80% are singletons. The sample here was CD4+ or CD8+ T cells sorted from blood, taken in a trial of the OX40 agonist ivuxolimab. All receptors derive from an adult with an advanced solid tumor such as melanoma, head and neck, liver or kidney cancer.

The chain couples TRBV7-9 to TRBJ2-7; D uncertain. V was pared by 4 bases and J by 1 base, with 8 bases between. The CDR3 extends over 13 amino acids. CDR1 is SEHNR, CDR2 FQNEAQ, per germline (reference sequence). The CDR3, as DNA: TGTGCCAGCAGCTCCGTGTGGTCCTACGAGCAGTACTTC. Protein sequence: CASSSVWSYEQYF. The variable domain in full, completed from reference TRBV7-9 and TRBJ2-7, reads DTGVSQNPRHKITKRGQNVTFRCDPISEHNRLYWYRQTLGQGPEFLTYFQNEAQLEKSRLLSDRFSAERPKGSFSTLEIQRTEQGDSAMYLCASSSVWSYEQYFGPGTRLTVT.

The chain joins TRBV15 to TRBJ1-4; 7 positions agree with TRBD1. J gave up 8 bases and V 4 bases, and 7 bases lay outside the gene matches. The CDR3 runs to 14 residues. The germline V gene has CDR1 LNHNV and CDR2 YYDKDF (reference sequence). This CDR3 reads CATSMRDSKEKLFF. CDR3 coding DNA: TGTGCCACCAGCATGAGGGACAGTAAAGAAAAACTGTTTTTT.

As DNA, the CDR3 is TGTGCCAGCAGCTTGGCCGACGAAGGGGGCGCGGGTGGCTACACCTTC. It translates to CASSLADEGGAGGYTF. The V gene is TRBV5-6, the J gene TRBJ1-2; 7 positions match TRBD1. V was clipped by 0 bases and J by 7 bases; unmatched bases: 12. CDR3 length: 16 residues. The V gene's germline CDR1 is SGHDT and CDR2 YYEEEE.

The V gene is TRBV9, the J gene TRBJ1-3; TRBD1 matches at 8 bases. With V trimmed by 2 bases and J by 2 bases, 9 bases remained unmatched. Germline CDR1 is SGDLS and CDR2 is YYNGEE. The CDR3 totals 17 residues. The CDR3 nucleotides read TGTGCCAGCAGCGTTGCCCCCCTGGACAGGGCTGGAAACACCATATATTTT. Its protein is CASSVAPLDRAGNTIYF.

The chain is built from TRBV9 and TRBJ2-7; no firm D call. Germline loops: CDR1 SGDLS, CDR2 YYNGEE. V was trimmed by 0 bases and J by 2 bases, leaving 12 bases between them. The CDR3 is 15 amino acids. For the CDR3, the DNA is TGTGCCAGCAGCGTAGGGGCTGCGAATACCTACGAGCAGTACTTC. Its translation: CASSVGAANTYEQYF.

This clone was seen just once. This rearrangement joins TRBV9 to TRBJ2-1; TRBD2 matches at 10 bases. CDR3 size: 15 residues. After removal of 4 bases from V and 4 bases from J, the junction contained 5 bases not matched to a gene. Per germline, CDR1 SGDLS and CDR2 YYNGEE. The CDR3 DNA sequence: TGTGCCAGCAGCATCAGCGGGAGGGGATACAATGAGCAGTTCTTC. This encodes CASSISGRGYNEQFF.

The CDR3 sequence is CASSEGVYNSPLHF. CDR3 in DNA: TGTGCCAGCAGTGAGGGGGTTTATAATTCACCCCTCCACTTT. This rearrangement joins TRBV27 to TRBJ1-6; perhaps TRBD1 as D (6 bases). The CDR3 contains 14 residues. V shed 5 bases and J shed 4 bases, with 9 bases lying between them. Germline V gene lookup returns CDR1 MNHEY and CDR2 SMNVEV (reference sequence).